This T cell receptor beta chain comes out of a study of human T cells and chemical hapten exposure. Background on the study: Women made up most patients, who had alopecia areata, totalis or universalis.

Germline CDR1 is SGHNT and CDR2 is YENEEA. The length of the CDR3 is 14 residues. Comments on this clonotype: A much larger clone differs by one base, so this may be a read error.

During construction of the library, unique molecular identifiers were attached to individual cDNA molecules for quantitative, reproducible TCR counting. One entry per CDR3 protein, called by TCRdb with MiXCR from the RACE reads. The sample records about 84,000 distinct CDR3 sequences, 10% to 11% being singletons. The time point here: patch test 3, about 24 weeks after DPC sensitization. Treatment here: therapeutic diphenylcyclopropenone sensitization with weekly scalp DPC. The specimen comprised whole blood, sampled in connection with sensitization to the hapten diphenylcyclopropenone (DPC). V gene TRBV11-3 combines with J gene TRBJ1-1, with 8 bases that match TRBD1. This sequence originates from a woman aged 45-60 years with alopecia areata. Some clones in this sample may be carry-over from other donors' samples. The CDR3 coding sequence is TGTGTCAGCAGTTCCGGACAGGGAAGGACTGAAGCTTTCTTT. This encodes CVSSSGQGRTEAFF.